This is a list of T cell receptor beta chains from one sample in a study of T cell repertoires in cytomegalovirus infection. One entry per CDR3 protein results from TCRdb running MiXCR on the reads. The sample has around 740,000 distinct CDR3 sequences; 35% are singletons. Sequences were obtained from PBMCs. The receptor set was obtained from a human donor in good health (CMV status not recorded). Some clones in this sample may be carry-over from other donors' samples. Each CDR3 is given without its conserved first and last residue. Size is omitted from some rows. Given values are once, few, many or a class for expanded clones.

V: TRBV6-1; length: 11; size: -; J: TRBJ2-1; CDR3: ASSVYSYNEQF
V: TRBV7-2; length: 11; size: many; J: TRBJ2-1; CDR3: ASMGLGYNEQF
V: TRBV7-2; length: 10; size: -; J: TRBJ2-1; CDR3: ASSPTTNEQF
V: TRBV19; length: 13; size: -; J: TRBJ2-1; CDR3: ASSTRAGQNNEQF
V: TRBV29-1; length: 12; size: -; J: TRBJ2-1; CDR3: SVGTRAGWAEQF
V: TRBV6-1; length: 9; size: -; J: TRBJ1-5; CDR3: ASSADRAQH
V: TRBV7-2; length: 11; size: many; J: TRBJ1-6; CDR3: ASSLQRDSPLH
V: TRBV7-2; length: 11; size: -; J: TRBJ1-2; CDR3: ASSFGRRDGYT
V: TRBV15; length: 10; size: -; J: TRBJ2-7; CDR3: ATSGRTDEQY
V: TRBV10-3; length: 9; size: -; J: TRBJ2-1; CDR3: AMGRRNEQF
V: TRBV7-2; length: 11; size: many; J: TRBJ2-5; CDR3: ASSFGRGETQY
V: TRBV5-6; length: 10; size: few; J: TRBJ2-3; CDR3: ASRTGANTQY
V: TRBV10-3; length: 13; size: -; J: TRBJ2-1; CDR3: ATNDLGGAYNEQF
V: TRBV6-5; length: 12; size: -; J: TRBJ2-1; CDR3: ASRKGQAQIVQF
V: TRBV19; length: 13; size: few; J: TRBJ1-2; CDR3: ASSIDGTAVDGYT
V: TRBV6-4; length: 16; size: few; J: TRBJ1-1; CDR3: ASSESRGHWRGNTEAF
V: TRBV7-9; length: 13; size: -; J: TRBJ2-7; CDR3: ASSLEEASDYEQY
V: TRBV30; length: 12; size: -; J: TRBJ1-2; CDR3: AWSSQRESSGYT
V: TRBV11-2; length: 11; size: few; J: TRBJ2-5; CDR3: ASSPGAQETQY
V: TRBV6-6; length: 12; size: -; J: TRBJ2-7; CDR3: ASILVGSTYEQY
V: TRBV23-1; length: 11; size: few; J: TRBJ2-7; CDR3: ASSHRPGTGGY
V: TRBV30; length: 11; size: few; J: TRBJ1-1; CDR3: AWGDGLNTEAF
V: TRBV15; length: 15; size: -; J: TRBJ2-1; CDR3: ATSRGSGLANYNEQF
V: TRBV5-6; length: 16; size: few; J: TRBJ2-5; CDR3: ASSLDVSGRASFETQY
V: TRBV14; length: 15; size: -; J: TRBJ2-3; CDR3: ASSPSGRTPFVHTQY
V: TRBV2; length: 11; size: once; J: TRBJ1-1; CDR3: ASNADVNTEAF
V: TRBV7-6; length: 14; size: -; J: TRBJ2-7; CDR3: ASRPEFGQGYYEQY
V: TRBV28; length: 12; size: many; J: TRBJ2-7; CDR3: ASRVEESSYEQY
V: TRBV10-3; length: 12; size: few; J: TRBJ2-3; CDR3: AIRQGASTDTQY
V: TRBV19; length: 13; size: -; J: TRBJ2-1; CDR3: ASSIQTGSYNEQF
V: TRBV7-6; length: 12; size: few; J: TRBJ2-1; CDR3: ASSLLQGSNEQF
V: TRBV5-6; length: 12; size: -; J: TRBJ1-2; CDR3: ASSAGDLGGGYT
V: TRBV6-1; length: 11; size: few; J: TRBJ1-1; CDR3: ASSEFGNTEAF
V: TRBV20-1; length: 12; size: -; J: TRBJ1-1; CDR3: SARDNGGRTEAF
V: TRBV7-2; length: 12; size: many; J: TRBJ2-1; CDR3: ASSLGGSGNEQF
V: TRBV19; length: 13; size: -; J: TRBJ1-1; CDR3: ASSRTIRLPTEAF